This paragraph reports one T cell receptor (beta chain). The antigen remains unidentified. Using immunoSEQ multiplex PCR, the repertoire was profiled, and TCRdb retains in-frame clones only, with some absent. This table has 2 million to 3 million clones, 85% to 95% appearing once. This entry belongs to a study of shared clonotypes between healthy human individuals. Study-level points and caveats: In a handful of donors, roughly 5.2% of naive CD4 clonotypes appeared in common.

This CDR3 contains 11 residues. Per germline, CDR1 SGHTA and CDR2 FQGNSA. Sequencing was done on a sample of naive CD4+ T cells sorted from blood. Subset: CD45RA+ positively selected. V and J are TRBV7-2 and TRBJ2-1; no definite D call. The sequence was obtained from a man between 18 and 29 years old in good health. CDR3 in DNA: TGTGCTACTTCAGGCTCTAATGAGCAGTTCTTC. Translating gives CATSGSNEQFF.